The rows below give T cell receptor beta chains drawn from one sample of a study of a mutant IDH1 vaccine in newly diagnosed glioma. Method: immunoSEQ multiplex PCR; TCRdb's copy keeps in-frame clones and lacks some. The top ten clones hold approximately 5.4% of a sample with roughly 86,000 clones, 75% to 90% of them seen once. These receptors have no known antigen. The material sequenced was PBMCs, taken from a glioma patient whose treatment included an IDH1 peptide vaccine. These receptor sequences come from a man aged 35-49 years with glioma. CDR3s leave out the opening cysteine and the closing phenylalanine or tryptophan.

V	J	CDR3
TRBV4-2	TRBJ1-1	ASSQGVNTEAF
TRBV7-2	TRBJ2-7	ASSLETGSGGQY
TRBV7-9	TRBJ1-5	ASSLDLTGRSNQPQH
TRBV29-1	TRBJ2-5	SVPSGAQETQY
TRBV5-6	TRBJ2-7	ASSPPLGLAGKSSYEQY
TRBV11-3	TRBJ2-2	ASSVPPSPPRGELF
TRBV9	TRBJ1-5	ASAGGWGNQPQH
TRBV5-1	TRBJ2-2	ASNPTLDTGELF
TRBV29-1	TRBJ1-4	SVEREGKEKLF
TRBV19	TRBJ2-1	ASSIDPPSSSSYNEQF
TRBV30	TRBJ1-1	AWSVLGGTEAF
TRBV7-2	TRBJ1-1	ASSFKRSTEAF
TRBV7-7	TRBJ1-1	ASSPGGWTEAF
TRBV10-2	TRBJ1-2	ASSESTMMYGYT